These T cell receptor beta chains were read from a single sample in a study of beta chain features in type 1 diabetes. The repertoire was sequenced with immunoSEQ multiplex PCR; TCRdb's copy has only in-frame clones and lacks some. The table lists about 160,000 clones, approximately 9% of them singletons. The sample was central memory CD4+ T cells from blood. These receptors came from a woman between 18 and 29 years old in good health. CDR3s include the opening cysteine and the closing phenylalanine or tryptophan. D genes are given only for firm matches. Not all rows give a size; the values are once, few, many and, for expanded clones, a class.

abundance,d_gene,j_gene,len,v_gene,CDR3nt,CDR3aa
few,TRBD1,TRBJ2-3,15,TRBV27,TGTGCCAGCAGTCCCCGGACAGGGCGCACAGATACGCAGTATTTT,CASSPRTGRTDTQYF
-,-,TRBJ1-1,14,TRBV27,TGTGCCAGCAGCCGGGGGGGAGTAGGCTTGGTAGCTTTCTTT,CASSRGGVGLVAFF
few,TRBD1,TRBJ2-6,13,TRBV2,TGTGCCAGCAGTGAGACGGGACAGGGGCTGGGGACTTTC,CASSETGQGLGTF
-,TRBD2,TRBJ2-5,15,TRBV2,TGTGCCAGCAGTGAGGCTAGCGGGTACCAAGAGACCCAGTACTTC,CASSEASGYQETQYF
-,-,TRBJ1-2,13,TRBV2,TGTGCCAGCAGCGCCCAGGGGAGTAATGGCTACACCTTC,CASSAQGSNGYTF
-,TRBD2,TRBJ2-7,15,TRBV4-2,TGTGCCAGCAGCCAAGGGGCTAGCGGTATCTACGAGCAGTACTTC,CASSQGASGIYEQYF
few,TRBD1,TRBJ1-2,14,TRBV7-9,TGTGCCAGCAGCCCCCGTAGGGGGCTTAATGGCTACACCTTC,CASSPRRGLNGYTF
few,TRBD2,TRBJ2-2,13,TRBV19,TGTGCCAGTGGGGGGGTAGGAACCGGGGAGCTGTTTTTT,CASGGVGTGELFF
few,TRBD1,TRBJ1-5,17,TRBV18,TGTGCCAGCTCACCGGTTTCCGGGACAGCCTCAAATCAGCCCCAGCATTTT,CASSPVSGTASNQPQHF
-,-,TRBJ2-7,12,TRBV19,TGTGCCAGTAGTAGGAGGGGAAGTGAGCAGTACTTC,CASSRRGSEQYF
many,TRBD1,TRBJ2-1,15,TRBV4-2,TGTGCCAGCAGCCAAGGGCAGGGGGCGGGCAATGAGCAGTTCTTC,CASSQGQGAGNEQFF
-,TRBD2,TRBJ2-7,16,TRBV30,TGTGCCTGGAGTACATGGGGACTAGCGGGATCCTACGAGCAGTACTTC,CAWSTWGLAGSYEQYF
few,-,TRBJ2-1,15,TRBV14,TGTGCCAGCAGCCAAATTCAGGGGTACTACAATGAGCAGTTCTTC,CASSQIQGYYNEQFF
-,-,TRBJ2-1,11,TRBV11-3,TGTGCCGGCGGCGGGTACAATGAGCAGTTCTTC,CAGGGYNEQFF
-,TRBD1,TRBJ1-5,15,TRBV19,TGTGCCAGTAGTGGACAGGGGGCGCTGAATCAGCCCCAGCATTTT,CASSGQGALNQPQHF
-,-,TRBJ2-1,14,TRBV14,TGTGCCAGCAGCCAAGACGATAGCCGGGATGAGCAGTTCTTC,CASSQDDSRDEQFF
few,TRBD2,TRBJ2-5,13,TRBV5-1,TGCGCCAGCAGCATGGACGGGAGGGAGACCCAGTACTTC,CASSMDGRETQYF
few,TRBD1,TRBJ2-1,14,TRBV29-1,TGCAGCGTTGAAGGACAGGGGACCTACAATGAGCAGTTCTTC,CSVEGQGTYNEQFF
-,-,TRBJ2-1,13,TRBV7-2,TGTGCCAGCAGCTTGGGTCCAGGAAATGAGCAGTTCTTC,CASSLGPGNEQFF
few,-,TRBJ1-5,17,TRBV2,TGTGCCAGCAGTGAGGTACGGACTCCATGGGGCAATCAGCCCCAGCATTTT,CASSEVRTPWGNQPQHF
-,-,TRBJ2-3,15,TRBV7-2,TGTGCCAGCAGCTTAACGGGGGTTTACACAGATACGCAGTATTTT,CASSLTGVYTDTQYF
-,-,TRBJ1-4,15,TRBV7-9,TGTGCCAGCAGCTTAGCGCGGCAGGGTAATGAAAAACTGTTTTTT,CASSLARQGNEKLFF
few,TRBD1,TRBJ1-1,15,TRBV9,TGTGCCAGCAGCAGACCGGACAGGGGCAATACTGAAGCTTTCTTT,CASSRPDRGNTEAFF
few,-,TRBJ2-6,15,TRBV6-4,TGTGCCAGCAGTGACTCCAGCTCTGGGGCCAACGTCCTGACTTTC,CASSDSSSGANVLTF
few,-,TRBJ1-2,12,TRBV7-2,TGTGCCAGCAGCCCGTTCGACTATGGCTACACCTTC,CASSPFDYGYTF
few,TRBD1,TRBJ2-2,16,TRBV18,TGTGCCAGCTCACCAAGGGACAGGGGCCACACCGGGGAGCTGTTTTTT,CASSPRDRGHTGELFF
-,TRBD1,TRBJ2-5,14,TRBV7-8,TGTGCCAGCAGCCTGGGACAGTACCAAGAGACCCAGTACTTC,CASSLGQYQETQYF
few,-,TRBJ2-2,17,TRBV5-6,TGTGCCAGCAGCTTGGAAATTGGGCTGCGGGCCGCCGGGGAGCTGTTTTTT,CASSLEIGLRAAGELFF
-,TRBD2,TRBJ2-1,16,TRBV11-3,TGTGCCAGCAGCTCCCAGAGCGGGAGCTCCTACAATGAGCAGTTCTTC,CASSSQSGSSYNEQFF
-,-,TRBJ1-1,14,TRBV5-4,TGTGCCAGCAGCGAGCGACAGGCGGACACTGAAGCTTTCTTT,CASSERQADTEAFF
-,-,TRBJ2-1,16,TRBV2,TGTGCCAGCAGTTTCATAGGAGCGGCCTCCTACAATGAGCAGTTCTTC,CASSFIGAASYNEQFF
-,TRBD1,TRBJ2-7,13,TRBV6-5,TGTGCCAGCAGGGGGACAGGCCTCGGCGAGCAGTACTTC,CASRGTGLGEQYF
-,TRBD1,TRBJ1-5,14,TRBV4-1,TGCGCCAGTTCACAGGGGGAGGTCGATCAGCCCCAGCATTTT,CASSQGEVDQPQHF
-,TRBD2,TRBJ2-3,14,TRBV5-1,TGCGCCAGCAGCTTTGGCGGGGGGCCAGATACGCAGTATTTT,CASSFGGGPDTQYF
few,TRBD1,TRBJ1-2,19,TRBV7-6,TGTGCCAGCATCCGGTCGACCGGGACAGGGAACGAAGGGCGCTATGGCTACACCTTC,CASIRSTGTGNEGRYGYTF
few,TRBD2,TRBJ2-3,16,TRBV19,TGTGCCAGTAGTCCAGGACTAGCGGGTTACACAGATACGCAGTATTTT,CASSPGLAGYTDTQYF
few,TRBD2,TRBJ2-3,16,TRBV5-5,TGTGCCAGCAGCTTTCGACTAGCGGGGGGTGGAGATACGCAGTATTTT,CASSFRLAGGGDTQYF
few,TRBD1,TRBJ1-6,12,TRBV27,TGTGCCAGCAGTTTTACAGGGGGGACCCTCCACTTT,CASSFTGGTLHF
-,TRBD2,TRBJ2-5,15,TRBV27,TGTGCCAGCAGTCCGATAGCGGGGGCGGGGGAGACCCAGTACTTC,CASSPIAGAGETQYF
-,-,TRBJ1-1,15,TRBV5-4,TGTGCCAGCACCTCGGATGAGACATATAACACTGAAGCTTTCTTT,CASTSDETYNTEAFF
-,TRBD1,TRBJ2-7,15,TRBV7-3,TGTGCCAGCAGCGCACCGGGACAGGGGGTCGGGGAGCAGTACTTC,CASSAPGQGVGEQYF
-,-,TRBJ2-3,15,TRBV30,TGTGCCTGGAGTGTTAGCGGCGGAAGCACAGATACGCAGTATTTT,CAWSVSGGSTDTQYF
few,TRBD1,TRBJ2-3,12,TRBV30,TGTGCCTGGACCAGGGGGCAAGATACGCAGTATTTT,CAWTRGQDTQYF
-,-,TRBJ2-6,15,TRBV7-3,TGTGCCAGCAGCGTAGGGGGCTCTGGGGCCAACGTCCTGACTTTC,CASSVGGSGANVLTF
few,TRBD2,TRBJ2-5,15,TRBV7-2,TGTGCCAGCAGCTTACCTACTAGCGGGGTGGAGACCCAGTACTTC,CASSLPTSGVETQYF
-,-,TRBJ1-6,18,TRBV9,TGTGCCAGCAGCCGGGGGACTTTCCTTAGCTCCTATAATTCACCCCTCCACTTT,CASSRGTFLSSYNSPLHF
-,TRBD2,TRBJ2-5,16,TRBV5-6,TGTGCCAGCAGCTTGGATCCTAGCGGGAGGGGAGAGACCCAGTACTTC,CASSLDPSGRGETQYF
few,TRBD2,TRBJ2-2,15,TRBV5-1,TGCGCCAGCAGCGAGACTAGCGGGGCCACCGGGGAGCTGTTTTTT,CASSETSGATGELFF
few,-,TRBJ2-1,14,TRBV29-1,TGCAGCGCCAGGGACTCGGAGGGCTACAATGAGCAGTTCTTC,CSARDSEGYNEQFF
few,TRBD2,TRBJ2-1,16,TRBV7-2,TGTGCCAGCAGCCGTACGGGGACTAGCGGTTACAATGAGCAGTTCTTC,CASSRTGTSGYNEQFF
-,TRBD2,TRBJ2-5,14,TRBV5-6,TGTGCCAGCAGCTGGGGATGGGGGGGAGAGACCCAGTACTTC,CASSWGWGGETQYF